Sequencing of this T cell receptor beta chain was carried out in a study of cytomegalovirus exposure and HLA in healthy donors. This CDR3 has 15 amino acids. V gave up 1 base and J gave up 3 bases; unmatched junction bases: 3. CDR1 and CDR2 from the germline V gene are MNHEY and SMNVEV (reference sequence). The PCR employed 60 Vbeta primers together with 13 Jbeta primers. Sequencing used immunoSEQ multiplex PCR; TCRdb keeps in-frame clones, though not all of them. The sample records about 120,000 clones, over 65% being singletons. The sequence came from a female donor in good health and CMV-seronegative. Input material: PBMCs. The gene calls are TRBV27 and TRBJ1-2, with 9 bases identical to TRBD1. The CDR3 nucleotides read TGTGCCAGCAGTTTATACAGGGGGCGCGACTATGGCTACACCTTC. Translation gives CASSLYRGRDYGYTF.